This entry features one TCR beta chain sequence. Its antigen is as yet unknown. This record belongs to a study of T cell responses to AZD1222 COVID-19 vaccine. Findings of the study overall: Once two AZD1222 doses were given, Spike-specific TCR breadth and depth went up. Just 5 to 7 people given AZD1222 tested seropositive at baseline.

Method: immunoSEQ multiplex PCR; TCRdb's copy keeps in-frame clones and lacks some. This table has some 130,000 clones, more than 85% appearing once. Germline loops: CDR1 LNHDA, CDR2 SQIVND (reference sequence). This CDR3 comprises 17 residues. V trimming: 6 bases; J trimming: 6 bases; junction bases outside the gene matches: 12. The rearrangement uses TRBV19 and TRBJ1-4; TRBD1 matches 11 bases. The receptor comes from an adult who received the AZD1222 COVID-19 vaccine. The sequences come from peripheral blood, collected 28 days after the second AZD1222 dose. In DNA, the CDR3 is TGTGCCAGTAGCCAGGACAGGGGGCGCGCCTATCATGAAAAACTGTTTTTT. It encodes CASSQDRGRAYHEKLFF.